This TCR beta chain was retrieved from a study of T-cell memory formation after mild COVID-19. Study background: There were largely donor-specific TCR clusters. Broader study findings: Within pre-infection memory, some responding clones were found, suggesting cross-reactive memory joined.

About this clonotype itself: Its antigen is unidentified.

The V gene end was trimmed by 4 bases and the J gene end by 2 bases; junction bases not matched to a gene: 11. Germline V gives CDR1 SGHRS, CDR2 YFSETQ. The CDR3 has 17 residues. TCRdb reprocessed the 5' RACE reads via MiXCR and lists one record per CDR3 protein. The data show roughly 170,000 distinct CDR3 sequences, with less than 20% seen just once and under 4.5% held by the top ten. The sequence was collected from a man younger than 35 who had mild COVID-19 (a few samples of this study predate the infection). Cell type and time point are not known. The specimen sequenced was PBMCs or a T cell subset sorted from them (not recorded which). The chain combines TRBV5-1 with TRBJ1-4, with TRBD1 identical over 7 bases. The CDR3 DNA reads TGCGCCAGCAGCCCACGACAGGGAGTCTCGACTAATGAAAAACTGTTTTTT. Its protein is CASSPRQGVSTNEKLFF.